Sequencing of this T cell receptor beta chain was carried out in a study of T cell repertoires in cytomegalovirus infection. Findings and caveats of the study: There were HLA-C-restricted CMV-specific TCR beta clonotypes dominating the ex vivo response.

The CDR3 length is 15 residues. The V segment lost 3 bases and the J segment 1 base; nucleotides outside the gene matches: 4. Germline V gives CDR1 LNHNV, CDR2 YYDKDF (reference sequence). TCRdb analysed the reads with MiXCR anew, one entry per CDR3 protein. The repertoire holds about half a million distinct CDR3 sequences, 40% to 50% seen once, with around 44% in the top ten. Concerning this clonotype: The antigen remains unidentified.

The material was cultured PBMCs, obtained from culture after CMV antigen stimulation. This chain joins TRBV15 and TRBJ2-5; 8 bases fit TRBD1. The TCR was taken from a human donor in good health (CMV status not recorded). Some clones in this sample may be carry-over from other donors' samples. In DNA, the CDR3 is TGTGCCACCAGCAGGGTTACAGGGGGCCAAGAGACCCAGTACTTC. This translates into CATSRVTGGQETQYF. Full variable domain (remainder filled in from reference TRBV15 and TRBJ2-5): DAMVIQNPRYQVTQFGKPVTLSCSQTLNHNVMYWYQQKSSQAPKLLFHYYDKDFNNEADTPDNFQSRRPNTSFCFLDIRSPGLGDTAMYLCATSRVTGGQETQYFGPGTRLLVL.